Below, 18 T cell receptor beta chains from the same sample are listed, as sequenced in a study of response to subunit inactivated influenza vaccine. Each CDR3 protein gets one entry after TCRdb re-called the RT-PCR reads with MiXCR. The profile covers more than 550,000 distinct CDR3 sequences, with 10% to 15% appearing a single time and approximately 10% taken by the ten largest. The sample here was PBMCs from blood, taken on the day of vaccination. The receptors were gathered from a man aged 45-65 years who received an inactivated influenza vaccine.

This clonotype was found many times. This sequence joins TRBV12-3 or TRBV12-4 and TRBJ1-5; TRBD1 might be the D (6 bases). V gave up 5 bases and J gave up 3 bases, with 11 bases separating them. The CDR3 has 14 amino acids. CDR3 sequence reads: CASSLDSLNQPQHF. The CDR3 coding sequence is TGTGCCAGCAGTCTGGACAGCCTCAATCAGCCCCAGCATTTT.

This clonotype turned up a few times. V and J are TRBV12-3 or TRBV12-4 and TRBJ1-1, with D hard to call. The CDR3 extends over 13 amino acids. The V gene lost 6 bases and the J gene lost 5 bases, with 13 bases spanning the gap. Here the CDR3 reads CASRFSDGTEAFF. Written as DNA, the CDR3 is TGTGCCAGCAGGTTCTCGGACGGGACTGAAGCTTTCTTT.

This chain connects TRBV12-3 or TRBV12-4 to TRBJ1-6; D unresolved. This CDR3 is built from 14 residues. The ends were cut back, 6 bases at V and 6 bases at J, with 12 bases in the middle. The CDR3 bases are TGTGCCAGCAGCCTCGGAGCTGTTAATTCACCCCTCCACTTT. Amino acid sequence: CASSLGAVNSPLHF.

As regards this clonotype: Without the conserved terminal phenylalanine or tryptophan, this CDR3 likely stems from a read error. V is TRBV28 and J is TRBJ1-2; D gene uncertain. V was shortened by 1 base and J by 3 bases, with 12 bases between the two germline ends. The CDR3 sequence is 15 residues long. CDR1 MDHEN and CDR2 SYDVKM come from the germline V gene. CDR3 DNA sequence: TGTGCCAGCAGTTTATTGACGGACTCATACTATGGCTACACCTTA. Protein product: CASSLLTDSYYGYTL.

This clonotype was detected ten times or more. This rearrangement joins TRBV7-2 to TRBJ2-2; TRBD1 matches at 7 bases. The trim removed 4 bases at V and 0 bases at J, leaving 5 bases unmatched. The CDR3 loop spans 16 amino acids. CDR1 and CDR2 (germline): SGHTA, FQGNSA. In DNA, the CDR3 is TGTGCCAGCAGCTCCGGACAGGACTCGAACACCGGGGAGCTGTTTTTT. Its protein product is CASSSGQDSNTGELFF.

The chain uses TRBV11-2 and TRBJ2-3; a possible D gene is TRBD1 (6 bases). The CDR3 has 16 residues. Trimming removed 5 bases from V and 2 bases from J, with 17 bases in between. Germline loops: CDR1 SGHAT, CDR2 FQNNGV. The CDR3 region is CASSPLGRTATDTQYF. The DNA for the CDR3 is TGTGCCAGCAGCCCTTTGGGAAGGACAGCCACAGATACGCAGTATTTT.

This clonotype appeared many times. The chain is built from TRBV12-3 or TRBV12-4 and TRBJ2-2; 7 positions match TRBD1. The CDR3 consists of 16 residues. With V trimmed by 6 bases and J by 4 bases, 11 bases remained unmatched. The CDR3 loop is CASSPTKTGSTGELFF. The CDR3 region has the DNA TGTGCCAGCAGCCCCACGAAGACAGGGAGCACCGGGGAGCTGTTTTTT.

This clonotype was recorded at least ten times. This chain's CDR3 is CATSGRGNEQFF. In DNA, the CDR3 is TGTGCCACCAGTGGAAGGGGGAATGAGCAGTTCTTC. The J gene is TRBJ2-1, the V gene TRBV24-1; D is possibly TRBD1 (6 bases). Germline assignment: CDR1 KGHDR and CDR2 SFDVKD. This CDR3 is 12 amino acids long. Trimming shortened V by 5 bases and J by 7 bases, and 8 bases separated the two germline ends.

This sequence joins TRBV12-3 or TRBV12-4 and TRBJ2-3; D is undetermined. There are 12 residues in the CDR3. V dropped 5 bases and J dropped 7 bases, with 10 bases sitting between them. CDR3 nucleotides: TGTGCCAGCAGTCATACACAAAATACGCAGTATTTT. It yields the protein CASSHTQNTQYF.

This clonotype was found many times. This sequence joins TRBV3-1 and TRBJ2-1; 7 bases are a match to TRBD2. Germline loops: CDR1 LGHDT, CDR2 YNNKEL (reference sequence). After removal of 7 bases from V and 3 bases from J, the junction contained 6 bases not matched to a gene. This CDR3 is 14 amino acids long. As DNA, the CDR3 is TGTGCCAGCACGCCGGGGGGTTTCTACAATGAGCAGTTCTTC. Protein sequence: CASTPGGFYNEQFF.

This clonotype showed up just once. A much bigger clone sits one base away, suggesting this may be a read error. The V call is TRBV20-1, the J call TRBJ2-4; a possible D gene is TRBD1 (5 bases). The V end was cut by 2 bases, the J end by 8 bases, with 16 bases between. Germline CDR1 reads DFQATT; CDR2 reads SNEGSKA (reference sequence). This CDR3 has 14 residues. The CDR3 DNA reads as TGCAGTGCTAGACCTCGACAGATAGTGTACATTCAGTACTTC. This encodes CSARPRQIVYIQYF.

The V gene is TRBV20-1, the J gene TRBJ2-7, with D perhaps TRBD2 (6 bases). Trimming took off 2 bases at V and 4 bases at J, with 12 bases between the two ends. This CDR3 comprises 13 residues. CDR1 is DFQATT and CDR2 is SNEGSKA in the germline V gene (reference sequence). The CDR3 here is CSARWGDRYEQYF. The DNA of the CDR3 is TGCAGTGCTAGATGGGGGGATCGGTACGAGCAGTACTTC.

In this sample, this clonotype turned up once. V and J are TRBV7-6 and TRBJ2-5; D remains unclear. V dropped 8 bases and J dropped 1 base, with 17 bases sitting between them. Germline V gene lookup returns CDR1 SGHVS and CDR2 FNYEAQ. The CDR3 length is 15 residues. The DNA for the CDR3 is TGTGCCAGCGCCGGAGAGGCCATATTCCAAGAGACCCAGTACTTC. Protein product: CASAGEAIFQETQYF.

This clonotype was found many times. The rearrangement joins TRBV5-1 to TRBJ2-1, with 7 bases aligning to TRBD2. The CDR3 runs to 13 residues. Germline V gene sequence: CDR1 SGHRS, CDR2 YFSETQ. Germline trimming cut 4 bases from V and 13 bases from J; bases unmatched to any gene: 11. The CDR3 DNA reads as TGCGCCAGCAGCACGGGACTACTCCTCGGCCAGTTCTTC. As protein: CASSTGLLLGQFF.

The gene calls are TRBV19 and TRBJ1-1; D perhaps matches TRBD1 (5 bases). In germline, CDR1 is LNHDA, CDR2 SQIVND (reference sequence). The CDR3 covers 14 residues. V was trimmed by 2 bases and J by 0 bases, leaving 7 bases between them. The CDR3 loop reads CASSIRQMNTEAFF. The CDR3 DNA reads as TGTGCCAGTAGTATAAGACAGATGAACACTGAAGCTTTCTTT.

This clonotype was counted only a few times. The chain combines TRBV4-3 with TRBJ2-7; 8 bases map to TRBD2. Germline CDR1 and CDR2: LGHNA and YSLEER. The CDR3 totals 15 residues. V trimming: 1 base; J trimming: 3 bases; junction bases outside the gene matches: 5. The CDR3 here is CASSQGSGSNYEQYF. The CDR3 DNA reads TGCGCCAGCAGCCAAGGGAGCGGGAGTAACTACGAGCAGTACTTC.

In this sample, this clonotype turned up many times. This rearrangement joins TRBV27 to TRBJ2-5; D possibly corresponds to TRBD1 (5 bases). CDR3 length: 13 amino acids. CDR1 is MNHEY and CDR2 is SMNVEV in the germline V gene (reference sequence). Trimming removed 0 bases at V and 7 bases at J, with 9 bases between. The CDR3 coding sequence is TGTGCCAGCAGTTTATCGGCAAGGGGGACCCAGTACTTC. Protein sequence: CASSLSARGTQYF.

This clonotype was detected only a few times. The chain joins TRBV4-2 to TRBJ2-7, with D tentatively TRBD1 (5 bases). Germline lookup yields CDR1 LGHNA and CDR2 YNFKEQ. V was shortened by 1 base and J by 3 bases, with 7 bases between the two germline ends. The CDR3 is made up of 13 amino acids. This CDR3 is CASSQGQLYEQYF. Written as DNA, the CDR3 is TGTGCCAGCAGCCAAGGACAGCTCTACGAGCAGTACTTC.